This TCR beta chain was identified in a study of immune aging and cytomegalovirus after organ transplant (dated by TCRdb to the early 2020s). Background on the whole study: Three-drug immunosuppression with prednisone, tacrolimus, and mycophenolate was given to all transplant recipients.

The time point label on this specimen signifies: five sample-tagged time points from pre-transplant (day -1) to day 368 post-transplant, pooled. After thawing, PBMC were stimulated with a CMV IE-1 overlapping peptide library for 11 to 13 hours, with no transport inhibitors added. After thawing, cells were rested overnight and were then stimulated in R10 medium with CD28/CD49d costimulation. The IE-1 peptide library was made up of 15-amino-acid peptides, each overlapping by 11 amino acids. Samples from each time point were barcoded using BD Single-Cell Multiplexing Kit Sample Tags, then pooled and stained with oligo-conjugated anti-CD45RA and sorting antibodies. A BD FACSAria III was used to sort CMV-responsive CD8+CD137+ and CD4+CD154+ T cells at 4-way purity. Blood samples were drawn into EDTA vacutainers and processed by Ficoll gradient within 1-24 hours. Overall results and qualifications from the work: Large clones contained a bigger proportion of TEMRA cells, and over time the seven largest clones (1904 cells) picked up aged and TEMRA cells and lost TCM cells. Post-transplant increases in aged-phenotype cells were observed regardless of clone size, following viremia and occurring earlier in large clones (days 200-264) than in small clones. Since the sequencing data did not include a CD57 measurement, a conservative gene-based definition of aging was used in its place.

Comment on this clonotype: The target of this receptor is not known. No base quality information exists; no much larger clone differs at one position.

The library was made by single-cell sequencing. These reads were obtained on an Illumina NovaSeq 6000. The BD Rhapsody Targeted mRNA and AbSeq Reagent Kit, in a microwell format, was used for cell capture and library preparation. The libraries included TCR, sample tags, AbSeq, and targeted mRNA drawn from the Human T-Cell Expression Panel together with custom TOX and TOX2 primers. Sequencing of the libraries was performed on an Illumina NovaSeq. The original pipeline was this. The analysis covered about 10,000 cells in total, of which 7,000 to 8,500 were CD8 T cells and 4494 were CD8 T cells with an identifiable TCR CDR3. The BD Rhapsody Targeted Analysis Pipeline, including V(D)J processing, was run on the Seven Bridges Genomics platform to process the raw data. Quality control, Sample Tag demultiplexing with Lex-BDSMK, clone identification with VDJ Explorer, and Seurat clustering were performed in SeqGeq 1.6.0. Clones making up <1% of CD8 T cells were classified as non-expanded, and clones making up >2.5% of the sample were classified as clonal expansions. TCRdb took the public reads, trimmed them with fastp at Q25, ran MiXCR for clone calling and kept in-frame beta chains. Each CDR3 protein gets just one entry, which takes the most common genes and DNA from the rows behind it. TCRdb's processing, not the authors' own work, is the source of the V and J calls. The sample includes around 21,000 distinct CDR3 sequences, with just over 35% observed a single time. Together, the top ten hold 25% to 30% of the sample.

Trimming leaves V shorter by 5 bases and J shorter by 8 bases, with the junction holding 12 bases beyond the gene matches. Per the germline V gene (reference sequence), MNHEY is the CDR1 and SMNVEV is the CDR2. The CDR3, cysteine through phenylalanine, is 17 amino acids long. Only the CDR3 DNA stays, 51 bases, in frame from base 1. Sequences were derived from CMV peptide-activated CD4+ and CD8+ T cells sorted from blood, sampled at five time points, pooled. The meaning of the sample's cell subset or site label: sorted CD8+CD137+ and CD4+CD154+ T cells after about 13 h CMV IE-1 peptide stimulation. The TCR sequence derives from a female donor who had a heart transplant and CMV viremia. In this chain, TRBV27 is recombined with TRBJ1-6; a stretch of 10 junction bases matches TRBD1. The CDR3 protein sequence reads: CASSPARDRGWYSPLHF. The bases read TGTGCCAGCAGTCCCGCCCGGGACAGGGGTTGGTATTCACCCCTCCACTTT.